One and the same sample provided the 11 T cell receptor beta chains below, sequenced in a study of monozygotic twins with inflammatory bowel disease. After re-calling the 5' RACE reads, TCRdb lists one entry per CDR3 protein, DNA absent. The repertoire table contains fewer than 200,000 distinct CDR3 sequences. The source material was blood. Receptors originate from a human donor with ulcerative colitis or Crohn's disease, or a healthy co-twin of an affected twin (not recorded which).

The chain is built from TRBV5-1 and TRBJ2-7; with no DNA, the TCRdb D assignment of TRBD1 cannot be verified. This CDR3 spans 16 amino acids. The germline V gene encodes CDR1 SGHRS and CDR2 YFSETQ. This CDR3 reads CASSSFSGTGYYEQYF.

The chain uses TRBV5-1 and TRBJ1-5. The CDR3 sequence is 14 residues long. Germline CDR1 SGHRS, CDR2 YFSETQ. The CDR3 sequence: CASSLSGGNQPQHF.

The chain joins TRBV7-3 to TRBJ2-7; the TCRdb D gene call, TRBD1, has no DNA to confirm it. Germline CDR1 SGHTA, CDR2 FQGTGA. The CDR3 spans 18 residues. The CDR3 sequence is CASSLLPRTGNGSYEQYF.

The chain uses TRBV29-1 and TRBJ2-1; TCRdb outputs TRBD2, but without DNA this stays unchecked. Per the germline V gene, CDR1 is SQVTM and CDR2 is ANQGSEA. The CDR3 covers 17 residues. The CDR3 region is CSAIQFSGRAPYNEQFF.

The V gene is TRBV7-2, the J gene TRBJ2-4; the TRBD1 assignment by TCRdb is unverifiable without DNA. Germline loops: CDR1 SGHTA, CDR2 FQGNSA. The CDR3 extends over 15 amino acids. The chain's CDR3 is CASSFDRGRRPIQYF. Complete variable domain (other parts from reference TRBV7-2 and TRBJ2-4): GAGVSQSPSNKVTEKGKDVELRCDPISGHTALYWYRQSLGQGLEFLIYFQGNSAPDKSGLPSDRFSAERTGGSVSTLTIQRTQQEDSAVYLCASSFDRGRRPIQYFGAGTRLSVL.

The chain is built from TRBV28 and TRBJ1-5. The CDR3 extends over 15 amino acids. CDR1 is MDHEN and CDR2 is SYDVKM in the germline V gene. This CDR3 reads CASSPPPVGNQPQHF.

The chain employs TRBV4-3 and TRBJ2-3; TCRdb picks TRBD1, but there is no DNA to check that call. This CDR3 has 16 residues. Germline CDR1 LGHNA, CDR2 YSLEER. CDR3 residues: CASSQNGGGRTDTQYF.

The chain combines TRBV6-2 or TRBV6-3 with TRBJ2-7; no DNA is available, so the TRBD2 call from TCRdb remains unchecked. The CDR3 totals 15 residues. Germline CDR1 is MNHEY and CDR2 is SVGEGT. The CDR3 sequence is CASSYKTSGGYEQYF.

The chain combines TRBV4-3 with TRBJ2-3; the D call of TRBD2 rests on TCRdb alone, since no DNA is present to check it. The CDR3 has 19 amino acids. From germline, CDR1 is LGHNA and CDR2 YSLEER. The CDR3 spells CASSQDRGLAGGSTDTQYF.

The chain joins TRBV5-6 to TRBJ1-2. Germline CDR1 reads SGHDT; CDR2 reads YYEEEE. The CDR3 is 14 residues long. The chain's CDR3 is CASISIARNYGYTF. Combining the CDR3 with reference TRBV5-6 and TRBJ1-2 gives the whole variable domain DAGVTQSPTHLIKTRGQQVTLRCSPKSGHDTVSWYQQALGQGPQFIFQYYEEEERQRGNFPDRFSGHQFPNYSSELNVNALLLGDSALYLCASISIARNYGYTFGSGTRLTVV.

This chain links TRBV28 with TRBJ2-3; TCRdb's D call of TRBD2 is untestable without DNA. CDR1 is MDHEN and CDR2 is SYDVKM in the germline V gene. The CDR3 length is 15 residues. The CDR3 loop is CASSYPAGPDDTQYF.